Shown below are 11 T cell receptor beta chains from a single sample sequenced in a study of blood T cell repertoires in COVID-19. Clones were sequenced by immunoSEQ multiplex PCR, and TCRdb holds only the in-frame ones, with some missing. The top ten clones hold 7.5% to 8.5% of a sample with approximately 140,000 clones, approximately 86% of them seen once. The sequenced material came from peripheral blood. All receptors come from a woman in her sixties with acute or convalescent COVID-19.

The chain links TRBV11-3 to TRBJ2-1; 8 positions match TRBD1. This CDR3 has 16 residues. CDR1 is SGHNT and CDR2 is YENEEA in the germline V gene. V trimming: 1 base; J trimming: 3 bases; junction bases outside the gene matches: 5. This chain's CDR3 is CASSLAGQGGYNEQFF. As DNA, the CDR3 is TGTGCCAGCAGCTTAGCCGGACAGGGCGGCTACAATGAGCAGTTCTTC.

J is TRBJ2-5 and V is TRBV9; D unresolved. The germline gives CDR1 SGDLS, CDR2 YYNGEE. Trimming removed 2 bases from V and 5 bases from J, with 16 bases in between. The CDR3 is 15 residues long. The CDR3 protein is CASSVSGGPGETQYF. DNA for the CDR3: TGTGCCAGCAGCGTCTCGGGTGGCCCGGGTGAGACCCAGTACTTC.

The chain has TRBV9 and TRBJ2-1; 9 bases are shared with TRBD2. Germline assignment: CDR1 SGDLS and CDR2 YYNGEE. V shed 0 bases and J 5 bases; nucleotides not matched to a gene: 9. The CDR3 has 17 residues. Here the CDR3 reads CASSVGSGGGAHNEQFF. In DNA, the CDR3 is TGTGCCAGCAGCGTAGGTTCGGGCGGGGGGGCCCACAATGAGCAGTTCTTC.

V is TRBV7-8 and J is TRBJ2-5; D remains ambiguous. V dropped 5 bases and J dropped 2 bases, with 9 bases sitting between them. The CDR3 totals 13 residues. Germline values: CDR1 SGHVS, CDR2 FQNEAQ. The CDR3 loop is CASSKLEQETQYF. CDR3 in DNA: TGTGCCAGCAGCAAGCTAGAGCAAGAGACCCAGTACTTC.

The DNA for the CDR3 is TGTGCCAGCAGTTTGGTGGCATACGAGCAGTACTTC. It codes for CASSLVAYEQYF. The genes are TRBV6-5 and TRBJ2-7; D remains unclear. CDR1 and CDR2 (germline): MNHEY, SVGAGI. The CDR3 sequence is 12 residues long. V lost 4 bases to trimming and J lost 4 bases, with 8 bases between them.

This chain connects TRBV19 to TRBJ1-5; TRBD1 is a possible D gene (6 bases). The CDR3 has 18 residues. Germline values: CDR1 LNHDA, CDR2 SQIVND (reference sequence). The V gene lost 5 bases and the J gene lost 0 bases, with 20 bases spanning the gap. CDR3 sequence reads: CASSFAQTGYYSNQPQHF. The CDR3 DNA reads TGTGCCAGTAGTTTCGCCCAGACAGGATATTATAGCAATCAGCCCCAGCATTTT.

The genes are TRBV18 and TRBJ2-7; 7 nucleotides align to TRBD1. The ends lost 3 bases at V and 2 bases at J; junction bases unmatched: 7. The germline gives CDR1 KGHSH, CDR2 LQKENI. The CDR3 extends over 15 amino acids. CDR3 in amino acids: CASSPPGQPAYEQYF. The CDR3 DNA reads TGTGCCAGCTCACCTCCGGGACAGCCTGCCTACGAGCAGTACTTC.

The V call is TRBV7-2, the J call TRBJ2-1; no clear D gene. Trimming pared 5 bases from V and 9 bases from J, leaving 11 bases between. The CDR3 covers 12 residues. Germline loops: CDR1 SGHTA, CDR2 FQGNSA. CDR3 loop: CASSGQWSEQFF. DNA of the CDR3: TGTGCCAGCAGCGGCCAATGGAGTGAGCAGTTCTTC.

This clone was seen only a few times. The chain employs TRBV28 and TRBJ1-2; perhaps TRBD1 as D (6 bases). This CDR3 has 16 amino acids. The V gene's germline CDR1 is MDHEN and CDR2 SYDVKM. Between the trimmed V and J ends, which lost 1 base and 4 bases, there was a span of 16 bases. This chain's CDR3 is CASSLFRGGYGYGYTF. The DNA for the CDR3 is TGTGCCAGCAGTTTATTTAGGGGGGGATATGGCTATGGCTACACCTTC.

The chain is built from TRBV20-1 and TRBJ2-7, with TRBD2 matching over 8 bases. Germline V lookup: CDR1 DFQATT, CDR2 SNEGSKA (reference sequence). Trimming cost V 6 bases and J 4 bases; bases outside gene matches: 11. CDR3 length: 14 amino acids. The CDR3 coding sequence is TGCAGTGCGAGTAGCGGGGCTTGGGGGTACGAGCAGTACTTC. Residues: CSASSGAWGYEQYF.

This chain links TRBV9 with TRBJ2-2; tentatively, D is TRBD2 (6 bases). Trimming pared 4 bases from V and 1 base from J, leaving 14 bases between. Looked up from germline, CDR1 is SGDLS and CDR2 is YYNGEE. The CDR3 loop spans 16 amino acids. The CDR3 region has the DNA TGTGCCAGCAGCCCACGACTAGACATGAACACCGGGGAGCTGTTTTTT. Amino acids: CASSPRLDMNTGELFF.